Presented here are 2 T cell receptor beta chains from one specimen sequenced in a study of blood T cells in healthy people across ages. Primers used in a second PCR of about 6 to 11 cycles were a sample-barcoded 5' primer and a J-beta primer mix. TCRdb ran MiXCR on the 5' RACE reads and lists one entry per CDR3 protein. The sample has 500,000 to 600,000 distinct CDR3 sequences; 25% to 30% are singletons. Source material: blood. These receptors all come from a woman in her 70s in good health.

This clonotype was observed a few times. This chain links TRBV20-1 with TRBJ1-1, with TRBD1 matching over 7 bases. The CDR3 spans 13 residues. CDR1 and CDR2 (germline): DFQATT, SNEGSKA (reference sequence). The ends lost 2 bases at V and 1 base at J; junction bases unmatched: 1. DNA of the CDR3: TGCAGTGCTAGAAGACAGGGGAACACTGAAGCTTTCTTT. It specifies CSARRQGNTEAFF.

This clonotype was recorded a few times. This rearrangement joins TRBV6-1 to TRBJ1-5; 9 bases line up with TRBD1. CDR3 length: 14 residues. J gave up 5 bases and V 8 bases, and 7 bases lay outside the gene matches. Germline lookup yields CDR1 MNHNS and CDR2 SASEGT. CDR3 nucleotides: TGTGCCAGCCGGATACAGGGGGCGGATCAGCCCCAGCATTTT. Translating it yields CASRIQGADQPQHF.